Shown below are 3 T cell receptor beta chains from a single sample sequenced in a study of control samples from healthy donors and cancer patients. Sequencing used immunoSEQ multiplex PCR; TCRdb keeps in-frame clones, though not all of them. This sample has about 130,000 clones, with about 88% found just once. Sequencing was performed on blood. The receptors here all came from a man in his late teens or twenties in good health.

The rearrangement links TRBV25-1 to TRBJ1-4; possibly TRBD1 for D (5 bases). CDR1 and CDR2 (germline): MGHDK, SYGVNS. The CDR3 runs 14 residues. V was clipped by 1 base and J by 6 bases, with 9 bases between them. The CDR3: CASSESGLDEKLFF. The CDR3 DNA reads TGTGCCAGCAGTGAATCGGGGCTGGATGAAAAACTGTTTTTT.

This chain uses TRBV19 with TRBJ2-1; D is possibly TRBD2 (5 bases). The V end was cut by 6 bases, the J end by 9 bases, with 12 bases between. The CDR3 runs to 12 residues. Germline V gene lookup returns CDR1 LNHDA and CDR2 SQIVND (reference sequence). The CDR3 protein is CASRGGVTEQFF. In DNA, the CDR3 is TGTGCCAGTAGAGGAGGAGTTACTGAGCAGTTCTTC.

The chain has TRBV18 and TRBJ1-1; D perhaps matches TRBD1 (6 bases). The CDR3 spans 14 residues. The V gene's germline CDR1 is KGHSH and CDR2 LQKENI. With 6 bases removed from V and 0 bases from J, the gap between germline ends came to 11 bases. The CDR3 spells CASSSDSLNTEAFF. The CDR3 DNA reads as TGTGCCAGCTCGTCGGACAGCTTGAACACTGAAGCTTTCTTT.